Detailed here is one TCR beta chain. Both 60 Vbeta primers and 13 Jbeta primers went into the PCR. This table comes from immunoSEQ multiplex PCR, and its TCRdb copy is limited to in-frame clones, with some not included. The sample has 150,000 to 200,000 clones, roughly three quarters seen once. This sample stems from a study of cytomegalovirus exposure and HLA in healthy donors. CDR1 and CDR2 from the germline V gene are SGHRS and YFSETQ. This CDR3 contains 15 residues. Unmatched junction bases numbered 9, after V lost 5 bases and J lost 7 bases. This sequence originates from a woman aged 50 to 65 in good health and CMV-seronegative. The rearrangement uses TRBV5-1 and TRBJ2-1, with TRBD2 identical over 10 bases. Material: PBMCs. The CDR3 bases are TGCGCCAGCAGACTCGGGCTAGCGGGGGTTAATGAGCAGTTCTTC. Amino acids: CASRLGLAGVNEQFF.